This T cell receptor beta chain was obtained from a study of cytomegalovirus exposure and HLA in healthy donors. A multiplex PCR was run with 60 Vbeta primers and 13 Jbeta primers. Libraries were prepared by immunoSEQ multiplex PCR; TCRdb keeps only in-frame clonotypes and omits some of them. In the table there are more than 95,000 clones, around 80% of which are singletons. This clone was recorded a few times. Per germline, CDR1 SGHTA and CDR2 FQGTGA. J was trimmed by 5 bases and V by 8 bases; bases with no gene match: 7. CDR3 length: 14 amino acids. The sequence was obtained from a woman aged 18-29 years in good health and CMV-seropositive. V and J are TRBV7-3 and TRBJ2-2; 8 bases are shared with TRBD2. Sequenced: PBMCs. CDR3 nucleotide sequence: TGTGCCAGCTGCCCGGGGGGGGAAACCGGGGAGCTGTTTTTT. Protein sequence: CASCPGGETGELFF. Full variable domain (missing parts from reference TRBV7-3 and TRBJ2-2): GAGVSQTPSNKVTEKGKYVELRCDPISGHTALYWYRQSLGQGPEFLIYFQGTGAADDSGLPNDRFFAVRPEGSVSTLKIQRTERGDSAVYLCASCPGGETGELFFGEGSRLTVL.